These 21 T cell receptor beta chains share one sample of origin, sequenced in a study of CD8 T cells in ankylosing spondylitis. In TCRdb, the 5' RACE reads were re-called with MiXCR into one record per CDR3 protein. The data contain approximately 300,000 distinct CDR3 sequences, around 21% of them singletons. The sample consisted of blood, either unsorted or a sorted T cell fraction (not recorded which). The receptors originated from a female donor with ankylosing spondylitis or in good health (not recorded which).

The chain recombines TRBV25-1 with TRBJ2-7, with no clear D. Between the trimmed V and J ends, which lost 5 bases and 0 bases, there was a span of 5 bases. The CDR3 loop spans 12 amino acids. From germline, CDR1 is MGHDK and CDR2 SYGVNS. CDR3 loop: CASSTVSYEQYF. In DNA, the CDR3 is TGTGCCAGCAGTACAGTCTCCTACGAGCAGTACTTC.

This clonotype was counted only a few times. The chain uses TRBV27 and TRBJ1-1, with TRBD1 matching 7 bases. CDR3 length: 13 amino acids. Germline V gene data show CDR1 as MNHEY and CDR2 as SMNVEV (reference sequence). The V segment lost 2 bases and the J segment 11 bases; nucleotides outside the gene matches: 8. The CDR3 DNA reads as TGTGCCAGCAGTTTACAAGGGGGCTGGAACGCTTTCTTT. Translating gives CASSLQGGWNAFF.

The gene calls are TRBV7-2 and TRBJ2-1; no clear D gene. The CDR3 has 17 amino acids. CDR1 and CDR2 (germline): SGHTA, FQGNSA. V was shortened by 7 bases and J by 4 bases, with 23 bases between the two germline ends. CDR3 sequence reads: CASNSPNRVAGYNEQFF. CDR3 sequence (DNA): TGTGCCAGCAACTCCCCAAATCGGGTGGCCGGGTACAATGAGCAGTTCTTC.

This clonotype showed up just a few times. The chain combines TRBV20-1 with TRBJ2-5; 7 positions agree with TRBD2. The CDR3 runs to 15 residues. In germline, CDR1 is DFQATT, CDR2 SNEGSKA (reference sequence). V lost 6 bases and J lost 1; bases outside the gene matches: 11. The DNA of the CDR3 is TGCAGTGCGGCAACTCCGGGACTACCCCAAGAGACCCAGTACTTC. Its protein is CSAATPGLPQETQYF.

This sequence joins TRBV6-1 and TRBJ1-5; D ambiguous. Per the germline V gene, CDR1 is MNHNS and CDR2 is SASEGT. This CDR3 region has 14 residues. V was clipped by 7 bases and J by 7 bases, with 17 bases between them. The CDR3 region has the DNA TGTGCCAGCACCGAATCATGGGGTCCCCAGCCCCAGCATTTT. Translated: CASTESWGPQPQHF.

The rearrangement links TRBV20-1 to TRBJ2-1, with TRBD2 identical over 12 bases. Germline CDR1 and CDR2: DFQATT and SNEGSKA (reference sequence). The CDR3 totals 12 residues. J gave up 9 bases and V 6 bases, and 3 bases lay outside the gene matches. DNA of the CDR3: TGCAGTGCCCGACTAGCGGGAGTTGAGCAGTTCTTC. Translation: CSARLAGVEQFF.

V gene TRBV5-4 combines with J gene TRBJ2-2, with a weak D call TRBD1 (6 bases). CDR1 is SGHNT, CDR2 YYREEE, per germline (reference sequence). The V and J ends lost 5 bases and 2 bases respectively, with 13 bases between them. The CDR3 consists of 15 residues. DNA for the CDR3: TGTGCCAGCAGTTCCGACAGGCCTAACACCGGGGAGCTGTTTTTT. It translates to CASSSDRPNTGELFF. The whole variable domain, filled in from reference TRBV5-4 and TRBJ2-2, reads ETGVTQSPTHLIKTRGQQVTLRCSSQSGHNTVSWYQQALGQGPQFIFQYYREEENGRGNFPPRFSGLQFPNYSSELNVNALELDDSALYLCASSSDRPNTGELFFGEGSRLTVL.

This sequence joins TRBV5-4 and TRBJ2-5; perhaps TRBD1 as D (5 bases). V was shortened by 2 bases and J by 1 base, with 12 bases between the two germline ends. This CDR3 is built from 15 residues. The germline gives CDR1 SGHNT, CDR2 YYREEE (reference sequence). CDR3 protein: CASSFETGPQETQYF. The DNA for the CDR3 is TGTGCCAGCAGCTTTGAAACAGGCCCCCAAGAGACCCAGTACTTC. The full variable domain, rest sourced from reference TRBV5-4 and TRBJ2-5, is ETGVTQSPTHLIKTRGQQVTLRCSSQSGHNTVSWYQQALGQGPQFIFQYYREEENGRGNFPPRFSGLQFPNYSSELNVNALELDDSALYLCASSFETGPQETQYFGPGTRLLVL.

This clonotype was seen many times. The CDR3 DNA is TGTGCCAGCACCCCGGGGGCGGGCACCGGGGAGCTGTTTTTT. Amino acid sequence: CASTPGAGTGELFF. The chain recombines TRBV6-1 with TRBJ2-2; perhaps D is TRBD1 or TRBD2 (6 bases each). Trimming pared 7 bases from V and 4 bases from J, leaving 13 bases between. This CDR3 is built from 14 residues. CDR1 and CDR2 (germline): MNHNS, SASEGT.

This clonotype was recorded once. The chain joins TRBV4-1 to TRBJ2-3; D is undetermined. From germline, CDR1 is MGHRA and CDR2 YSYEKL. The CDR3 has 17 amino acids. V was cut by 1 base and J by 1 base, with 15 bases left in between. Written as DNA, the CDR3 is TGCGCCAGCAGCCAAGGGGGTCGGACGGACCGCACAGATACGCAGTATTTT. Translating gives CASSQGGRTDRTDTQYF.

The chain joins TRBV18 to TRBJ1-5; D gene uncertain. Trimming stripped 0 bases from V and 3 bases from J, with 9 bases between. CDR1 and CDR2 from the germline V gene are KGHSH and LQKENI. This CDR3 contains 15 residues. CDR3 DNA: TGTGCCAGCTCACCACCTCCTTTTACCAATCAGCCCCAGCATTTT. The encoded protein is CASSPPPFTNQPQHF.

This clonotype was seen ten or more times. This chain uses TRBV29-1 with TRBJ1-1; no firm D call. Germline V gene lookup returns CDR1 SQVTM and CDR2 ANQGSEA. V was clipped by 4 bases and J by 1 base, with 10 bases between them. There are 13 residues in the CDR3. The chain's CDR3 is CSVVGQENTEAFF. The CDR3 DNA reads TGCAGCGTTGTAGGTCAGGAGAACACTGAAGCTTTCTTT.

This sequence joins TRBV7-6 and TRBJ2-1, with TRBD2 as a possible D gene (6 bases). Trimming shortened V by 3 bases and J by 3 bases, and 12 bases separated the two germline ends. This CDR3 has 15 residues. Germline CDR1 SGHVS, CDR2 FNYEAQ. CDR3 protein: CASSLAEGDYNEQFF. Here the CDR3 DNA reads TGTGCCAGCAGCTTGGCGGAGGGTGACTACAATGAGCAGTTCTTC.

Only a few counts were recorded for this clonotype. The chain recombines TRBV27 with TRBJ2-2, with 7 bases matching TRBD1. The germline gives CDR1 MNHEY, CDR2 SMNVEV (reference sequence). This CDR3 spans 15 amino acids. Trimming removed 2 bases from V and 4 bases from J; junction bases left unmatched: 4. Written as DNA, the CDR3 is TGTGCCAGCAGTTTAGCCCCAGGGGGCACCGGGGAGCTGTTTTTT. This gives the protein CASSLAPGGTGELFF.

This chain uses TRBV4-3 with TRBJ2-7; D possibly matches TRBD1 or TRBD2 (5 bases each). V lost 4 bases and J 5 bases, leaving 15 bases between the germline ends. The germline V gene encodes CDR1 LGHNA and CDR2 YSLEER. The CDR3 contains 14 residues. The CDR3 coding sequence is TGCGCCAGCAGCCCCGGGACGGTTGACGACGAGCAGTACTTC. Translated, it gives CASSPGTVDDEQYF.

The chain joins TRBV7-2 to TRBJ2-6; D unclear. Between the trimmed V and J ends, which lost 6 bases and 0 bases, there was a span of 9 bases. This CDR3 has 15 residues. The germline gives CDR1 SGHTA, CDR2 FQGNSA. The CDR3 DNA reads TGTGCCAGCAGTTCTCGTCGCTCTGGGGCCAACGTCCTGACTTTC. It translates to CASSSRRSGANVLTF.

This clonotype showed up many times. This sequence joins TRBV10-2 and TRBJ1-1; maybe TRBD1 (6 bases). The CDR3 contains 14 residues. V was pared by 6 bases and J by 0 bases, with 11 bases between. Germline lookup yields CDR1 WSHSY and CDR2 SAAADI. CDR3 nucleotide sequence: TGCGCCAGCAGCGCAGGGGCCATGAACACTGAAGCTTTCTTT. Protein: CASSAGAMNTEAFF.

There are many counts of this clonotype. The chain carries TRBV29-1 and TRBJ2-5; D ambiguous. Germline V gene sequence: CDR1 SQVTM, CDR2 ANQGSEA. Trimming shortened V by 6 bases and J by 5 bases, and 10 bases separated the two germline ends. The CDR3 runs to 11 residues. The CDR3 spells CSVRPSETQYF. In DNA, the CDR3 is TGCAGCGTGCGACCCTCTGAGACCCAGTACTTC.

This clonotype was seen many times. This chain joins TRBV24-1 and TRBJ2-2; D is undetermined. The CDR3 length is 14 residues. Germline CDR1 KGHDR, CDR2 SFDVKD. The V and J ends lost 5 bases and 6 bases respectively, with 12 bases between them. As DNA, the CDR3 is TGTGCCACCAGTGTAGGACCTCTAGCCGGGGAGCTGTTTTTT. Its translation: CATSVGPLAGELFF.

The CDR3 spells CASSYSEGPNEQFF. The DNA of the CDR3 is TGTGCCAGCAGTTACTCCGAGGGGCCCAATGAGCAGTTCTTC. V usage is TRBV6-5 and J usage is TRBJ2-1; either TRBD1 or TRBD2 may fit D (5 bases each). CDR1 is MNHEY and CDR2 is SVGAGI in the germline V gene. The CDR3 has 14 residues. Between the trimmed V and J ends, which lost 0 bases and 6 bases, there was a span of 9 bases.

This clonotype was counted between two and nine times. This rearrangement joins TRBV6-5 to TRBJ2-5, with D perhaps matching TRBD1 or TRBD2 (5 bases each). Trimming shortened V by 5 bases and J by 5 bases, and 9 bases separated the two germline ends. Per germline, CDR1 MNHEY and CDR2 SVGAGI. This CDR3 comprises 12 residues. The CDR3 DNA reads TGTGCCAGCAGTCCCTGGGGGGAGACCCAGTACTTC. Protein product: CASSPWGETQYF.